This TCR beta chain is from a study of blood T cell repertoires in COVID-19. Looking at the study overall: From T cells, B-cell-depleted T cells, or PBMCs came the material, which was cDNA or gDNA.

With regard to this clone: Other DNA sequences in the sample encode the same CDR3.

TCRdb's table, derived via immunoSEQ multiplex PCR, lists solely in-frame clones and lacks some. The table lists over 250,000 clones, roughly nine tenths of them singletons. Trimming cost V 2 bases and J 4 bases, with 8 bases left between them. Germline CDR1 reads SGHAT; CDR2 reads FQNNGV. The CDR3 loop spans 14 amino acids. The sequenced material came from peripheral blood. This receptor was obtained from a woman in her twenties or thirties with COVID-19, enrolled during active disease. The chain uses TRBV11-2 and TRBJ2-2, with D maybe TRBD1 (6 bases). The CDR3, as DNA: TGTGCCAGCAGCTTAACAGGGAGCACCGGGGAGCTGTTTTTT. Protein sequence: CASSLTGSTGELFF.